This is a list of T cell receptor beta chains from one sample in a study of control samples from healthy donors and cancer patients. Data came from immunoSEQ multiplex PCR; TCRdb stores just in-frame clones and leaves some out. The data show 100,000 to 150,000 clones, nearly 90% seen once. The sequenced material came from blood. Source of these receptors: a man in his fifties or sixties in good health. Both conserved end residues are part of each CDR3.

v_call | cdr3_aa
TRBV18 | CASSEVTNYGYTF
TRBV24-1 | CATRWGGMDYGYTF
TRBV19 | CASSPNSGAGEQFF
TRBV30 | CAWSVGGGNQPQHF
TRBV5-4 | CASSLDVGGPLGAGANVLTF
TRBV18 | CASSPMGTLQETQYF
TRBV6-5 | CASSYFLAGGTQYF
TRBV6-5 | CASSDTGDYGYTF
TRBV28 | CASGTGTGGVEQYF
TRBV27 | CASSLSAGDYYYEQYF
TRBV6-2/TRBV6-3 | CASSYSTGSSYNEQFF
TRBV5-1 | CASSLVFAGGPGSTDTQYF
TRBV30 | CAWKRDGQETQYF